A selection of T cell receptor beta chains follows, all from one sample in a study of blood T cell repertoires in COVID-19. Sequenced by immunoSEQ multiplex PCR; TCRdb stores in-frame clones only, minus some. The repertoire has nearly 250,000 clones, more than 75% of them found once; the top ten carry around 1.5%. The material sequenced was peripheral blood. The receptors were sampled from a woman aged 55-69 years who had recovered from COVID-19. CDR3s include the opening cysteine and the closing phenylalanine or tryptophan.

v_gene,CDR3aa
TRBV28,CASSFPVTYEQYF
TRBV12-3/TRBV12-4,CASSFLNSPLHF
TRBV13,CASSPRPGAGSNNEQFF
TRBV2,CASRGTQTYEQYF
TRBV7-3,CASTLGGAGETQYF
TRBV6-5,CASSYEWGTHSYEQYF
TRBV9,CASSPSGASPLHF
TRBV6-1,CASSEPRGEGYTF
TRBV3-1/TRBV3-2,CASSQDLLGGAQPQHF
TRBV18,CASSRSSWAGVVEETQYF
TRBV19,CASSSLQGFAEAFF
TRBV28,CASSLWGQRNEQFF
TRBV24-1,CATSGASGGTDTQYF
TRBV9,CASSAGLAETGELFF
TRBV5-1,CASSPLPTSGEETQYF
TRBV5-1,CASSFTGPETQYF
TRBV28,CASSLYTPLTSIGELFF
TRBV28,CASSLTGGYGYTF
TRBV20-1,CSAVSRGEQFF
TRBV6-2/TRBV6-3,CASSYLGQKNYGYTF
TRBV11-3,CASSLSPVAGGYTF
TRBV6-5,CASRGTGGTGEKLFF
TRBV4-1,CASSQGTRDRVKWTEAFF
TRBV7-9,CASSLARAGAREQYF